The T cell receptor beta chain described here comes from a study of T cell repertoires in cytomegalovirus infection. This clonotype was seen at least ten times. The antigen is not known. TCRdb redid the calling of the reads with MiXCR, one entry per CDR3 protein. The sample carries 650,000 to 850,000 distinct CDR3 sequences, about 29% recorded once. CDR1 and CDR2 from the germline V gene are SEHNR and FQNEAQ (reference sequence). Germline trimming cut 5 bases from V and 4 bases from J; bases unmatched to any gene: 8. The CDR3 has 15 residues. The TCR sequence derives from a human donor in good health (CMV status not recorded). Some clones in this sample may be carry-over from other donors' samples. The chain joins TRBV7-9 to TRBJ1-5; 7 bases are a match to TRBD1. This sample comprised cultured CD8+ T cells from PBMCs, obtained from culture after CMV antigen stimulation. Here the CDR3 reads CASSLTGTENQPQHF. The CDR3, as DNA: TGTGCCAGCAGCCTAACCGGGACAGAGAATCAGCCCCAGCATTTT. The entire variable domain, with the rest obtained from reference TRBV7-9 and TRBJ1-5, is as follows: DTGVSQNPRHKITKRGQNVTFRCDPISEHNRLYWYRQTLGQGPEFLTYFQNEAQLEKSRLLSDRFSAERPKGSFSTLEIQRTEQGDSAMYLCASSLTGTENQPQHFGDGTRLSIL.